This T cell receptor beta chain was captured by sequencing in a study of Graves' ophthalmopathy and Graves' hyperthyroidism. Overall study: Peripheral blood collection took place at initial diagnosis, before any treatment. Study-wide results and caveats: Ophthalmopathy and stable hyperthyroidism were discriminated by a 13-signature model, with about 91% sensitivity and 65% to 83% specificity.

This clonotype was seen many times. Its antigen is undetermined. Amplification of TCR beta CDR3 regions used RNA transcripts. An initial RT-PCR round employing HTBI primers preceded a second-round multiplex PCR. One entry per CDR3 protein results from TCRdb running MiXCR on the multiplex PCR reads. The sample records about 620,000 distinct CDR3 sequences, around a fifth being singletons. The CDR3 runs 16 residues. V lost 1 base, J lost 8 bases, and 18 bases lay in between. Germline CDR1 GTSNPN, CDR2 SVGIG (reference sequence). The sequenced sample was peripheral blood. The receptor was derived from a woman aged 18-29 years with stable Graves' hyperthyroidism. Some clones in this sample may be carry-over from other donors' samples. This rearrangement joins TRBV30 to TRBJ1-6; D may be TRBD1 (5 bases). The CDR3 reads CAWSAWHGTADSPLHF. In DNA, the CDR3 is TGTGCCTGGAGTGCCTGGCACGGGACTGCTGATTCACCCCTCCACTTT.